Below, 24 T cell receptor beta chains from the same sample are listed, as sequenced in a study of T cell clonotyping in hematopoietic cell transplantation (dated by TCRdb to about 2021). The library was built by means of the immunoSEQ multiplex PCR assay. TCRdb stores this immuneACCESS table with in-frame sequences only. Part of the clones is absent; in the studies checked, under half of the shortfall reflects unresolved V genes, and no reason is known for the rest. The sample includes approximately 5,000 clones, with 25% to 40% observed a single time. Around 16% of the sample is taken by the ten largest. Per the publication, the time point label means: recipient sample about 28 days before transplant, after cytoreduction. The material was peripheral blood mononuclear cells, obtained before stem cell transplant. These receptors were collected from a man aged 50-60 years with myelofibrosis. Some clones in this sample may be carry-over from other donors' samples.

This sequence joins TRBV5-4 and TRBJ2-7; a possible D gene is TRBD1 (5 bases). V was trimmed by 2 bases and J by 3 bases, leaving 15 bases between them. This CDR3 is built from 15 residues. Germline CDR1 and CDR2: SGHNT and YYREEE (reference sequence). The CDR3 here is CASSLTGQGDYEQYF. CDR3 coding DNA: TGTGCCAGCAGCTTAACGGGCCAGGGCGACTACGAGCAGTACTTC.

The chain joins TRBV5-6 to TRBJ2-1; D call uncertain. CDR3 length equals 13 residues. V was trimmed by 0 bases and J by 10 bases, leaving 11 bases between them. Germline V lookup: CDR1 SGHDT, CDR2 YYEEEE. In DNA form, the CDR3 reads TGTGCCAGCAGCTTGGGCCGATCCTCGGAGCAGTTCTTC. Encoded protein: CASSLGRSSEQFF.

This clone appeared a few times. The chain carries TRBV28 and TRBJ1-5; D remains ambiguous. The CDR3 is 15 amino acids. Trimming cost V 3 bases and J 0 bases, with 9 bases left between them. Germline V CDR1 and CDR2: MDHEN, SYDVKM. In DNA, the CDR3 is TGTGCCAGCAGTTTTTCCGACCCTAGCAATCAGCCCCAGCATTTT. It encodes CASSFSDPSNQPQHF.

The chain employs TRBV5-6 and TRBJ1-1, with D uncertain. This CDR3 is built from 15 residues. From germline, CDR1 is SGHDT and CDR2 YYEEEE. The V and J ends lost 1 base and 6 bases respectively, with 16 bases between them. CDR3 region: CASSLFPGLIPEAFF. DNA of the CDR3: TGTGCCAGCAGCTTGTTTCCCGGCCTCATCCCTGAAGCTTTCTTT. The whole variable domain, remainder taken from reference TRBV5-6 and TRBJ1-1, is DAGVTQSPTHLIKTRGQQVTLRCSPKSGHDTVSWYQQALGQGPQFIFQYYEEEERQRGNFPDRFSGHQFPNYSSELNVNALLLGDSALYLCASSLFPGLIPEAFFGQGTRLTVV.

This clone was recorded a few times. J is TRBJ1-3 and V is TRBV30; D not resolved. CDR3 length: 11 residues. Trimming removed 0 bases from V and 4 bases from J, with 1 base in between. Germline-derived CDR1 and CDR2 are GTSNPN and SVGIG (reference sequence). CDR3 amino acids: CAWSVGNTIYF. CDR3 DNA: TGTGCCTGGAGTGTGGGAAACACCATATATTTT.

This clone showed up just a few times. This chain joins TRBV19 and TRBJ1-4; TRBD1 aligns across 7 bases. The length of the CDR3 is 14 residues. V shed 5 bases and J 11 bases; nucleotides not matched to a gene: 11. The V gene's germline CDR1 is LNHDA and CDR2 SQIVND (reference sequence). Here the CDR3 reads CASSFPTGRRKLFF. DNA of the CDR3: TGTGCCAGTAGTTTCCCGACAGGGCGTAGGAAACTGTTTTTT.

This clone was seen a few times. V usage is TRBV14 and J usage is TRBJ2-7; TRBD2 matches at 7 bases. The V gene end was trimmed by 1 base and the J gene end by 9 bases; junction bases not matched to a gene: 6. Germline CDR1 and CDR2: SGHDN and FVKESK. There are 13 residues in the CDR3. The chain's CDR3 is CASSQGGGSGQYF. In DNA form, the CDR3 reads TGTGCCAGCAGCCAAGGGGGGGGATCAGGGCAGTACTTC.

As for this clone: At one end the junction does not follow the germline gene, possibly because of a read error. The chain has TRBV30 and TRBJ2-6; D is ambiguous. Germline loops: CDR1 GTSNPN, CDR2 SVGIG (reference sequence). CDR3 size: 12 residues. CDR3 sequence: CAWTAGANVLTF. The CDR3 nucleotides read TGCGCCTGGACGGCTGGGGCCAACGTCCTGACTTTC.

The gene calls are TRBV30 and TRBJ1-2; 8 bases are a match to TRBD1. This CDR3 is 15 amino acids long. V shed 3 bases and J 7 bases; nucleotides not matched to a gene: 13. The germline V gene encodes CDR1 GTSNPN and CDR2 SVGIG (reference sequence). DNA for the CDR3: TGTGCCTGGAGACCGGGGACAGGTCTATCCGCTGGCTACACCTTC. Its protein product is CAWRPGTGLSAGYTF.

This clone has a handful of counts. CDR3 nucleotides: TGTGCCTGGAGTAAGGCAGGGGGCACTGAAGCTTTCTTT. Translated: CAWSKAGGTEAFF. The chain carries TRBV30 and TRBJ1-1, with 7 bases that match TRBD1. Trimming took 2 bases from V and 4 from J; bases not matched to a gene: 4. CDR1 and CDR2 (germline): GTSNPN, SVGIG (reference sequence). CDR3 length equals 13 residues.

This clone was counted only a few times. The rearrangement joins TRBV5-6 to TRBJ2-7, with 13 bases lining up with TRBD2. Unmatched junction bases numbered 13, after V lost 4 bases and J lost 6 bases. The CDR3 length is 17 residues. Germline CDR1 SGHDT, CDR2 YYEEEE. CDR3: CASSGTGLAGVGGEQYF. The CDR3, as DNA: TGTGCCAGCAGCGGCACCGGACTAGCGGGAGTAGGCGGCGAGCAGTACTTC.

In this sample, this clone turned up a few times. The V and J genes are TRBV25-1 and TRBJ1-2; D unresolved. The CDR3 runs 13 residues. Trimming pared 4 bases from V and 7 bases from J, leaving 13 bases between. Germline values: CDR1 MGHDK, CDR2 SYGVNS. The chain's CDR3 is CASSVPGRGGYTF. The CDR3 DNA reads TGTGCCAGCAGTGTCCCCGGACGGGGTGGCTACACCTTC.

V usage is TRBV2 and J usage is TRBJ2-7; no firm D call. V gave up 7 bases and J gave up 2 bases, with 12 bases separating them. CDR3 length: 13 amino acids. In germline, CDR1 is SNHLY, CDR2 FYNNEI. The CDR3 here is CASMDLPAYEQYF. The CDR3, as DNA: TGTGCCAGCATGGATCTCCCAGCCTACGAGCAGTACTTC.

This clone was recorded a few times. V and J are TRBV10-3 and TRBJ2-3; weak D call: TRBD1 (5 bases). There are 17 residues in the CDR3. Trimming removed 0 bases from V and 4 bases from J, with 17 bases in between. Germline V gene data show CDR1 as ENHRY and CDR2 as SYGVKD. CDR3 coding DNA: TGTGCCATCAGTGAGTCGAGACAGCGAGTTACATCAGATACGCAGTATTTT. Its protein product is CAISESRQRVTSDTQYF.

This clone was observed a handful of times. This chain links TRBV30 with TRBJ2-7; D not resolved. Germline V gives CDR1 GTSNPN, CDR2 SVGIG (reference sequence). The V and J ends lost 5 bases and 0 bases respectively, with 8 bases between them. The CDR3 sequence is 12 residues long. CDR3: CAWGLSSYEQYF. In DNA form, the CDR3 reads TGTGCCTGGGGCCTTAGCTCCTACGAGCAGTACTTC.

This clone was picked up a small number of times. V is TRBV20-1 and J is TRBJ2-7, with D possibly matching TRBD1 (6 bases). Germline lookup yields CDR1 DFQATT and CDR2 SNEGSKA (reference sequence). Between the trimmed V and J ends, which lost 6 bases and 6 bases, there was a span of 12 bases. The CDR3 totals 11 residues. The CDR3 DNA follows: TGCAGTGCCGATCAGGGGACCGAGCAGTACTTC. Translated, it gives CSADQGTEQYF.

This chain joins TRBV25-1 and TRBJ2-5; perhaps TRBD2 as D (5 bases). The CDR3 extends over 16 amino acids. Germline V lookup: CDR1 MGHDK, CDR2 SYGVNS. Trimming left V 1 base short and J 5 bases short, with 17 bases between. The CDR3, as DNA: TGTGCCAGCAGTGAATGGGAGCTTCAATTTCTGGAGACCCAGTACTTC. Its translation: CASSEWELQFLETQYF.

This clone has a handful of counts. The rearrangement links TRBV20-1 to TRBJ1-2; D may be TRBD1 (5 bases). Germline V gene lookup returns CDR1 DFQATT and CDR2 SNEGSKA (reference sequence). CDR3 length equals 11 residues. Trimming took off 6 bases at V and 7 bases at J, with 12 bases between the two ends. The CDR3 nucleotides read TGCAGTGCCTTCCGGGACGTTGGCTACACCTTC. Protein sequence: CSAFRDVGYTF.

This clone showed up just a few times. The J gene is TRBJ1-5, the V gene TRBV30, with 12 bases lining up with TRBD1. The CDR3 totals 16 residues. Germline values: CDR1 GTSNPN, CDR2 SVGIG (reference sequence). J was trimmed by 2 bases and V by 2 bases; bases with no gene match: 4. CDR3 coding DNA: TGTGCCTGGAGTCCGGGGACAGGGGGCGGCAATCAGCCCCAGCATTTT. Translating it yields CAWSPGTGGGNQPQHF.

The chain has TRBV30 and TRBJ2-5, with 9 bases fitting TRBD2. CDR1 is GTSNPN, CDR2 SVGIG, per germline (reference sequence). The CDR3 has 16 amino acids. The junction had 5 bases not matched to a gene; V was cut back by 0 bases and J by 0 bases. CDR3 coding DNA: TGTGCCTGGAGTGTAGCCGGCGGGAGGGACCAAGAGACCCAGTACTTC. Translating gives CAWSVAGGRDQETQYF. The full variable domain, in which reference TRBV30 and TRBJ2-5 provide the parts outside the CDR3, is SQTIHQWPATLVQPVGSPLSLECTVEGTSNPNLYWYRQAAGRGLQLLFYSVGIGQISSEVPQNLSASRPQDRQFILSSKKLLLSDSGFYLCAWSVAGGRDQETQYFGPGTRLLVL.

This clone is labeled as large. The V and J genes are TRBV25-1 and TRBJ1-1; the match to TRBD1 covers 7 bases. Germline CDR1 reads MGHDK; CDR2 reads SYGVNS. V shed 0 bases, J shed 5 bases, and the junction held 9 bases outside the gene matches. This CDR3 region has 16 residues. The CDR3 sequence is CASSEYPLGQVTEAFF. The CDR3 DNA reads as TGTGCCAGCAGTGAATATCCCCTTGGACAGGTGACTGAAGCTTTCTTT.

This clone was detected only a few times. The V call is TRBV29-1, the J call TRBJ1-2; no clear D gene. Germline CDR1 and CDR2: SQVTM and ANQGSEA. The CDR3 contains 15 residues. With 4 bases removed from V and 0 bases from J, the gap between germline ends came to 15 bases. CDR3 sequence (DNA): TGCAGCGTTGTAGGCGGACCGACTGCTAACTATGGCTACACCTTC. Translation: CSVVGGPTANYGYTF.

The J gene is TRBJ1-1, the V gene TRBV27; D not resolved. CDR1 is MNHEY and CDR2 is SMNVEV in the germline V gene (reference sequence). Between the trimmed V and J ends, which lost 8 bases and 1 base, there was a span of 8 bases. This CDR3 comprises 12 residues. The CDR3 bases are TGTGCCAGCTCACACCCGAACACTGAAGCTTTCTTT. Its protein product is CASSHPNTEAFF.

V gene TRBV27 combines with J gene TRBJ1-2; tentative D call: TRBD1 (6 bases). In germline, CDR1 is MNHEY, CDR2 SMNVEV (reference sequence). The CDR3 loop spans 18 amino acids. V lost 5 bases to trimming and J lost 1 base, with 23 bases between them. The CDR3 spells CASSPAQGKGIGNYGYTF. In nucleotides, the CDR3 is TGTGCCAGCAGTCCTGCCCAGGGGAAAGGGATAGGTAACTATGGCTACACCTTC.